By frequency in the sample, the clone carrying this TCR beta chain is medium-sized. The germline V and J ends were trimmed by 4 bases and 4 bases, with 15 bases remaining between them. Germline V gene sequence: CDR1 SGHDT, CDR2 YYEEEE. There are 14 residues in the CDR3. These data are taken from a study of OX40 agonist ivuxolimab in advanced cancers. Produced via immunoSEQ multiplex PCR; TCRdb's table is partial and in-frame only. The sample lists approximately 70,000 clones; more than 70% were seen once. The chain combines TRBV5-6 with TRBJ2-7, with D possibly being TRBD1 (6 bases). The TCR sequence derives from an adult with an advanced solid tumor such as melanoma, head and neck, liver or kidney cancer. Material: CD4+ or CD8+ T cells sorted from blood, obtained in a trial of the OX40 agonist ivuxolimab. For the CDR3, the DNA is TGTGCCAGCAGCCTGGGACAAGGACGGTACGAGCAGTACTTC. Protein: CASSLGQGRYEQYF.